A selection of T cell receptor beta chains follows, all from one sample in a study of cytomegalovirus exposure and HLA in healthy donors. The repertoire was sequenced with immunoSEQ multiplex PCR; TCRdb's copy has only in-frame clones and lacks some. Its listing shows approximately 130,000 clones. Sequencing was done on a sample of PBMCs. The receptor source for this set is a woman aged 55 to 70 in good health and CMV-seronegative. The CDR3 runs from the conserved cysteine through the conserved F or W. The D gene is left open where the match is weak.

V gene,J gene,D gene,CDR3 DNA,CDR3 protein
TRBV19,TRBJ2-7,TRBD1,TGTGCCAGTAGTATAGGTGGGGGACAGGGATACGAGCAGTACTTC,CASSIGGGQGYEQYF
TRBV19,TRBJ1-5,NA,TGTGCCAGTAGTGACAGGCCTAATAGCAATCAGCCCCAGCATTTT,CASSDRPNSNQPQHF
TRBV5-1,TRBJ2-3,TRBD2,TGCGCCAGCAGCTTGTTTACTAGCGGGGGCACAGATACGCAGTATTTT,CASSLFTSGGTDTQYF
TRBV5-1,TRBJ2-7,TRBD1,TGCGCCAGCAGCTTAAGCAAGGGGGCGACCTACGAGCAGTACTTC,CASSLSKGATYEQYF
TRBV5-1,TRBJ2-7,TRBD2,TGCGCCAGCAGCTCCGGGACTAGCGTAGCCTACGAGCAGTACTTC,CASSSGTSVAYEQYF
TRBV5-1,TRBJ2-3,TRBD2,TGCGCCAGCAGCTATACTAGCGGGGAGGGAGATACGCAGTATTTT,CASSYTSGEGDTQYF
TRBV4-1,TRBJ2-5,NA,TGCGCCAGCAGCCAACTTTTTAAGACTGAGACCCAGTACTTC,CASSQLFKTETQYF
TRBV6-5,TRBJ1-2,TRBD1,TGTGCCAGCAGTTCCCCAACAGGGGCCTATGGCTACACCTTC,CASSSPTGAYGYTF
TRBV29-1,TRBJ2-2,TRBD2,TGCAGCGTTGGTCTAGCGGGAGGGCGTACCGGGGAGCTGTTTTTT,CSVGLAGGRTGELFF
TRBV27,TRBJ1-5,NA,TGTGCCAGCAGCCTGCAGGGTAGCAATCAGCCCCAGCATTTT,CASSLQGSNQPQHF
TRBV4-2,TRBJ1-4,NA,TGTGCCAGCAGCCAAGCAGTTCAGGCAACTAATGAAAAACTGTTTTTT,CASSQAVQATNEKLFF
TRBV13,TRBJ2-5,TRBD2,TGTGCCAGCAGAAAGACCGGGACTAGCGGGAGAGCAGGGCAAGAGACCCAGTACTTC,CASRKTGTSGRAGQETQYF
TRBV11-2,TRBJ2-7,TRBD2,TGTGCCAGCAGCTTAAAGCGGGGGGCCTACGAGCAGTACTTC,CASSLKRGAYEQYF
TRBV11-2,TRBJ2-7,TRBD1,TGTGCCAGCAGGGACGCTTACGGGACAGGGGGCGCGGGGCAGTACTTC,CASRDAYGTGGAGQYF
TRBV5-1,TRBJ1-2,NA,TGCGCCAGCAGCTCGGTTGGCTATGGCTACACCTTC,CASSSVGYGYTF
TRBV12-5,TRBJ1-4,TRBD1,TGTGCTAGTGGTGACAGGGGGGATGAAAAACTGTTTTTT,CASGDRGDEKLFF
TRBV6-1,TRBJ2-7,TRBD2,TGTGCCAGCAGGGCTAGACTAGCGAGCGAGCAGTACTTC,CASRARLASEQYF
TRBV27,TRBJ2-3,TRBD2,TGTGCCAGCACCCCCCAGGTTGCGGCGGGGGGGCGGCGAAATACGCAGTATTTT,CASTPQVAAGGRRNTQYF
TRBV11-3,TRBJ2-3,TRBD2,TGTGCCAGCAGCTCCGGGACTAGCGGAGGCACAGATACGCAGTATTTT,CASSSGTSGGTDTQYF
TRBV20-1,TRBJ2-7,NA,TGCAGTGCTAGGCGGGCCTACGAGCAGTACTTC,CSARRAYEQYF
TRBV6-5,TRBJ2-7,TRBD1,TGTGCCAGCCGGGGCGGGACAGGGACCTACGAGCAGTACTTC,CASRGGTGTYEQYF
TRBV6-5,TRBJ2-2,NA,TGTGCCAGCAGGCCACTACCGTACCAGCCCGGGGAGCTGTTTTTT,CASRPLPYQPGELFF
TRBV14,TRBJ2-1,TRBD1,TGTGCCAGCAGCCGGACAGGGCTATACAATGAGCAGTTCTTC,CASSRTGLYNEQFF
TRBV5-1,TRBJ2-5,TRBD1,TGCGCCAGCAGCTTCCAGGGGGCCCAAGAGACCCAGTACTTC,CASSFQGAQETQYF
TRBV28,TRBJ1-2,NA,TGTGCCAGCAGTTTGGCATCAGGTGGCTACACCTTC,CASSLASGGYTF
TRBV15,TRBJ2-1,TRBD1,TGTGCCACCAGCAGAGCGACAGGGAATATCGTCGGCAATGAGCAGTTCTTC,CATSRATGNIVGNEQFF
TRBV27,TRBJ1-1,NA,TGTGCCAGCAGTCGTACTTCGGCAGGGGTGACTGAAGCTTTCTTT,CASSRTSAGVTEAFF
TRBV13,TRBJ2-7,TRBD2,TGTGCCAGCAGCTTAGGGTACGGAGCGGGAGAAGACTACGAGCAGTACTTC,CASSLGYGAGEDYEQYF
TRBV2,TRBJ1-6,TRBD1,TGTGCCAGCAGAGCCGACAGGGGGCGGAAGCTGTCACCCCTCCACTTT,CASRADRGRKLSPLHF
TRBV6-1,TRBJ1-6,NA,TGTGCCAGCAGTGCACCTGGGACTAAAAGGAATTCACCCCTCCACTTT,CASSAPGTKRNSPLHF
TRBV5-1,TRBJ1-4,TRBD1,TGCGCCAGCAGTCGGACAGGGGAGTCCGAAAAACTGTTTTTT,CASSRTGESEKLFF
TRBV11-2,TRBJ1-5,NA,TGTGCCAGCAGCTTAGGTCCGGGGAGGCAGCCCCAGCATTTT,CASSLGPGRQPQHF
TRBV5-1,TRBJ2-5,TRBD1,TGCGCCAGCACGGAGACAGGGGCCCAAGAGACCCAGTACTTC,CASTETGAQETQYF
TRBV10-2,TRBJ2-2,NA,TGCGCCAGCAGTGACGGAGGGGTGGGCACCGGGGAGCTGTTTTTT,CASSDGGVGTGELFF
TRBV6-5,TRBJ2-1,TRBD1,TGTGCCAGCAGTCCGAGGACAGGGTACAATGAGCAGTTCTTC,CASSPRTGYNEQFF
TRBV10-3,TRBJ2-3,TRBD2,TGTGCCATCAACGGTGTGAGCGGGAGATTAGATACGCAGTATTTT,CAINGVSGRLDTQYF
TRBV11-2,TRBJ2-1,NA,TGTGCCAGCAGCCCGGGTCAACATTACAATGAGCAGTTCTTC,CASSPGQHYNEQFF
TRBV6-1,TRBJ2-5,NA,TGTGCCAGCACCAACAGGGGGGGAATGGCCCAGTACTTC,CASTNRGGMAQYF
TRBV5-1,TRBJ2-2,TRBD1,TGCGCCAGCAGCAGAATACCGGGACAGGGGAACACCGGGGAGCTGTTTTTT,CASSRIPGQGNTGELFF
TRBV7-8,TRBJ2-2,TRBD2,TGTGCCATCGTAGCGGGGGGCCCCGGGGAGCTGTTTTTT,CAIVAGGPGELFF
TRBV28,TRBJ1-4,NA,TGTGCCAGCAGTCAAGGTCATGGCACAGTTAATGAAAAACTGTTTTTT,CASSQGHGTVNEKLFF
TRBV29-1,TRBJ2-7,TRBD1,TGCAGCGTTGAACTGGTACAGGGGACGACCTACGAGCAGTACTTC,CSVELVQGTTYEQYF